Below, one T cell receptor (beta chain) is given with its context. Its antigen is still unknown. This entry is derived from a study of CD8 T cells in ankylosing spondylitis. Findings of the study overall: One TCR beta motif, made up of 7 or 8 highly homologous variants, appeared characteristic of ankylosing spondylitis blood.

Each CDR3 protein is one row after TCRdb ran MiXCR on the 5' RACE reads. The sample contains 470,000 or so distinct CDR3 sequences, 25% to 30% of which appear only once. The receptor was derived from a male donor with ankylosing spondylitis. Sequences were obtained from blood, either unsorted or a sorted T cell fraction (not recorded which).

The DNA of the CDR3 is TGCCCCGAGGGGGGCACTGAAGCTTTCTTT. Its translation is CPEGGTEAFF. The chain combines TRBV29-1 with TRBJ1-1; D perhaps matches TRBD1 (6 bases). The CDR3 has 10 amino acids. Germline V gene lookup returns CDR1 SQVTM and CDR2 ANQGSEA. The whole variable domain, filled in from reference TRBV29-1 and TRBJ1-1, reads SAVISQKPSRDICQRGTSLTIQCQVDSQVTMMFWYRQQPGQSLTLIATANQGSEATYESGFVIDKFPISRPNLTFSTLTVSNMSPEDSSIYLCPEGGTEAFFGQGTRLTVV.